The 8 T cell receptor beta chains listed next were all sequenced from one sample in a study of blood T cell repertoires in COVID-19. TCRdb's table, derived via immunoSEQ multiplex PCR, lists solely in-frame clones and lacks some. The profile covers around 180,000 clones, with about 85% appearing a single time and roughly 9.8% taken by the ten largest. Sequencing was carried out using peripheral blood. These receptors all come from a woman of 80 years or more with acute or convalescent COVID-19.

This clone was seen ten or more times. V and J are TRBV7-9 and TRBJ1-1; D may be TRBD1 (5 bases). CDR3 length: 14 residues. Trimming removed 0 bases at V and 6 bases at J, with 11 bases between. Germline CDR1 and CDR2: SEHNR and FQNEAQ (reference sequence). The CDR3: CASSLALVTAEAFF. CDR3 DNA: TGTGCCAGCAGCTTAGCGCTGGTGACAGCTGAAGCTTTCTTT.

The chain carries TRBV5-1 and TRBJ2-7; TRBD2 is a possible D gene (5 bases). The V gene lost 0 bases and the J gene lost 2 bases, with 9 bases spanning the gap. The CDR3 contains 14 residues. Germline V gene sequence: CDR1 SGHRS, CDR2 YFSETQ. This CDR3 reads CASSLVRRTYEQYF. CDR3 nucleotides: TGCGCCAGCAGCTTGGTTAGGAGGACCTACGAGCAGTACTTC.

This clone showed up just once. The rearrangement joins TRBV7-9 to TRBJ1-5; D uncertain. Trimming cost V 2 bases and J 4 bases, with 12 bases left between them. This CDR3 spans 15 amino acids. From germline, CDR1 is SEHNR and CDR2 FQNEAQ (reference sequence). The CDR3 protein is CASSLMGPGNQPQHF. The CDR3 DNA reads TGTGCCAGCAGCTTAATGGGTCCGGGGAATCAGCCCCAGCATTTT.

This chain connects TRBV7-2 to TRBJ2-1; a weak D match, TRBD2 (6 bases). V dropped 5 bases and J dropped 9 bases, with 17 bases sitting between them. The length of the CDR3 is 14 residues. From germline, CDR1 is SGHTA and CDR2 FQGNSA. CDR3 sequence (DNA): TGTGCCAGCAGCCCCGGGACTCAAACCAGTGAGCAGTTCTTC. This codes for CASSPGTQTSEQFF. Full variable domain (missing parts from reference TRBV7-2 and TRBJ2-1): GAGVSQSPSNKVTEKGKDVELRCDPISGHTALYWYRQSLGQGLEFLIYFQGNSAPDKSGLPSDRFSAERTGGSVSTLTIQRTQQEDSAVYLCASSPGTQTSEQFFGPGTRLTVL.

The chain links TRBV5-1 to TRBJ1-4; TRBD1 is a possible D gene (6 bases). Germline V gene lookup returns CDR1 SGHRS and CDR2 YFSETQ. CDR3 length: 15 amino acids. Trimming stripped 4 bases from V and 7 bases from J, with 17 bases between. CDR3 sequence reads: CASSPVGQGSEKLFF. CDR3 sequence (DNA): TGCGCCAGCAGCCCGGTGGGGCAGGGGAGTGAAAAACTGTTTTTT.

This rearrangement joins TRBV5-6 to TRBJ1-5; no reliable D call. Trimming left V 4 bases short and J 11 bases short, with 22 bases between. Germline CDR1 SGHDT, CDR2 YYEEEE. The CDR3 length is 15 residues. CDR3 sequence reads: CASSAGGDTHSAQHF. The DNA for the CDR3 is TGTGCCAGCAGCGCTGGAGGCGACACCCATTCGGCCCAGCATTTT. Full variable domain (rest looked up from reference TRBV5-6 and TRBJ1-5): DAGVTQSPTHLIKTRGQQVTLRCSPKSGHDTVSWYQQALGQGPQFIFQYYEEEERQRGNFPDRFSGHQFPNYSSELNVNALLLGDSALYLCASSAGGDTHSAQHFGDGTRLSIL.

This sequence joins TRBV5-4 and TRBJ1-4, with D possibly matching TRBD1 (6 bases). The CDR3 consists of 16 residues. Germline V gives CDR1 SGHNT, CDR2 YYREEE (reference sequence). The V and J ends lost 4 bases and 0 bases respectively, with 13 bases between them. The CDR3 region has the DNA TGTGCCAGCAGCGACGGACAGAGTGCAACTAATGAAAAACTGTTTTTT. Its translation is CASSDGQSATNEKLFF.

This chain joins TRBV12-3 or TRBV12-4 and TRBJ2-2; D not resolved. This CDR3 has 12 residues. V lost 5 bases and J 6 bases, leaving 7 bases between the germline ends. The CDR3 DNA follows: TGTGCCAGCAGTCCAGACTCCGGGGAGCTGTTTTTT. It yields the protein CASSPDSGELFF.